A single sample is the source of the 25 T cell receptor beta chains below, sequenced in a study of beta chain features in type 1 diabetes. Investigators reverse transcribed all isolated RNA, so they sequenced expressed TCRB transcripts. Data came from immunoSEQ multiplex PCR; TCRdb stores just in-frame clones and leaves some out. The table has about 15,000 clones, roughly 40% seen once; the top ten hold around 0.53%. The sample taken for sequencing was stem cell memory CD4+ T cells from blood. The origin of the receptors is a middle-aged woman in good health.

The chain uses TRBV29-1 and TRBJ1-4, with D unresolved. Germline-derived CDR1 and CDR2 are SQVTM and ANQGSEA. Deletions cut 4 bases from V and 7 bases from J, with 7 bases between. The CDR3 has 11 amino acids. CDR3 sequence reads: CSVAGSEKLFF. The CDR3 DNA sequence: TGCAGCGTTGCGGGAAGTGAAAAACTGTTTTTT.

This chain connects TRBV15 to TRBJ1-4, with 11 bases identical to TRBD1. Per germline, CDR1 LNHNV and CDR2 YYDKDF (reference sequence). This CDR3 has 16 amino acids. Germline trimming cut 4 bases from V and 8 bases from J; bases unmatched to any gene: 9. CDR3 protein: CATSKKGWTGGEKLFF. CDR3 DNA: TGTGCCACCAGCAAAAAGGGTTGGACAGGGGGCGAAAAACTGTTTTTT.

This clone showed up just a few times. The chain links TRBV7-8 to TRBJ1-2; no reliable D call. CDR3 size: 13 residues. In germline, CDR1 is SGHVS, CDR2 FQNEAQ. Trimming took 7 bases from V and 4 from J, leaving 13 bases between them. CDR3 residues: CASTPGLAYGYTF. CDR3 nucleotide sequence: TGTGCCAGCACCCCTGGACTGGCCTATGGCTACACCTTC.

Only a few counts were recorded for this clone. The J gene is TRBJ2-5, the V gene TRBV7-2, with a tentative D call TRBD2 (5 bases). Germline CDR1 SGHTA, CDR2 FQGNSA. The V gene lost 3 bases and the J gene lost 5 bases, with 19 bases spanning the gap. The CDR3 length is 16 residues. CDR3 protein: CASSFGLGSLVETQYF. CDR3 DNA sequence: TGTGCCAGCAGCTTCGGACTCGGGTCCCTGGTGGAGACCCAGTACTTC.

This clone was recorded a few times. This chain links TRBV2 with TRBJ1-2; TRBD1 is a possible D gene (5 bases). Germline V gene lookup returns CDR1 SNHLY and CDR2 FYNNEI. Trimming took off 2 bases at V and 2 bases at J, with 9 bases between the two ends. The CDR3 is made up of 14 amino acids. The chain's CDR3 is CASSETGENYGYTF. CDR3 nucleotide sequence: TGTGCCAGCAGTGAAACGGGGGAAAACTATGGCTACACCTTC.

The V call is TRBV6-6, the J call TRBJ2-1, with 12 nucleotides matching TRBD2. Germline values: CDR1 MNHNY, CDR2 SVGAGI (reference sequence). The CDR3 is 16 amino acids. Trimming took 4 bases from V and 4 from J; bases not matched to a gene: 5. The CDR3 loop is CASSSPSGGAYNEQFF. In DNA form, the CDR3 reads TGTGCCAGCAGTTCCCCTAGCGGGGGGGCGTACAATGAGCAGTTCTTC.

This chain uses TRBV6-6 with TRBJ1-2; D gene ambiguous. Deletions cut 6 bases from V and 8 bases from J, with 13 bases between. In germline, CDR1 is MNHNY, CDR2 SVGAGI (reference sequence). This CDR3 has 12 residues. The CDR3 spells CASSPYQAGYTF. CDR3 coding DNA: TGTGCCAGCAGCCCCTACCAGGCCGGCTACACCTTC.

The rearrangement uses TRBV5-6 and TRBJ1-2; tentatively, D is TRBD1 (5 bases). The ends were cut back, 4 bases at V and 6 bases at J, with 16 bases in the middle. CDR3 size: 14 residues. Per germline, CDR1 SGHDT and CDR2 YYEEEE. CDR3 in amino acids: CASSPLNRMDGYTF. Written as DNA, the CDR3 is TGTGCCAGCAGCCCGTTGAACAGGATGGATGGCTACACCTTC.

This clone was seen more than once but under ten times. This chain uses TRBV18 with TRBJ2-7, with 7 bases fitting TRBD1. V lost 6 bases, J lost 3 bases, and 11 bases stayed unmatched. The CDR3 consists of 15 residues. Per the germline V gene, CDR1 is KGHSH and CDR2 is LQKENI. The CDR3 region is CASSPNRGLGYEQYF. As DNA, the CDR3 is TGTGCCAGCTCCCCAAACAGGGGCCTGGGCTACGAGCAGTACTTC.

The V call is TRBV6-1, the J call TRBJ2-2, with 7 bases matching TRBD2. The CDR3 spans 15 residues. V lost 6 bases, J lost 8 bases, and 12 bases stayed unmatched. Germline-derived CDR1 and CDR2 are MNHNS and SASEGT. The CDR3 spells CASSRGDSGTGELFF. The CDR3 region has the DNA TGTGCCAGCAGCCGGGGGGATAGCGGCACGGGGGAGCTGTTTTTT.

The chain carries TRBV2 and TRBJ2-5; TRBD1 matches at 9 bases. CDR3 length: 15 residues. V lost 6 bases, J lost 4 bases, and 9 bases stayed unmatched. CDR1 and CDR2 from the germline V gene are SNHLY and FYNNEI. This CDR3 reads CASRTGQGIRETQYF. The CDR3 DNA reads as TGTGCCAGCAGAACTGGACAGGGGATTCGAGAGACCCAGTACTTC. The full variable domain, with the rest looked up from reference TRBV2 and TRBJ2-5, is EPEVTQTPSHQVTQMGQEVILRCVPISNHLYFYWYRQILGQKVEFLVSFYNNEISEKSEIFDDQFSVERPDGSNFTLKIRSTKLEDSAMYFCASRTGQGIRETQYFGPGTRLLVL.

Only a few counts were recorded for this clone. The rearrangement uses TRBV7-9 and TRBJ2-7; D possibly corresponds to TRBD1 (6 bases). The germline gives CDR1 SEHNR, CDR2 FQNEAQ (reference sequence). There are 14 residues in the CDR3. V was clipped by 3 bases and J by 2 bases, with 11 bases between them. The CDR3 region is CASSFAGDTYEQYF. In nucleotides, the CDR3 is TGTGCCAGCAGCTTCGCAGGGGACACCTACGAGCAGTACTTC.

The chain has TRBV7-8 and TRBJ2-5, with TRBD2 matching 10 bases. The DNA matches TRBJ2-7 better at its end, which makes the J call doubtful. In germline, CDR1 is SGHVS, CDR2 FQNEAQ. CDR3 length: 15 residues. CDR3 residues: CASSFQAGGTHEQYF. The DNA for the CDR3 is TGTGCCAGCAGCTTTCAAGCGGGAGGGACGCACGAGCAGTACTTC.

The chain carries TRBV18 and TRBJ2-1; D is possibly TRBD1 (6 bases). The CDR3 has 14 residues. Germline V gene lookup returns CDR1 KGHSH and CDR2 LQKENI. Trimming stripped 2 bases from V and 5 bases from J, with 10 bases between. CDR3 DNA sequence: TGTGCCAGCTCACCAGGGACAATAAACAATGAGCAGTTCTTC. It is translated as CASSPGTINNEQFF.

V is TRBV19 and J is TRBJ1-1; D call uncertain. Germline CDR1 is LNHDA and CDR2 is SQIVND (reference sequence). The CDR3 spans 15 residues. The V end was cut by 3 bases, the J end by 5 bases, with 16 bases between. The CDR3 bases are TGTGCCAGTAGTATGGTTCATCGGGTTTTAACTGAAGCTTTCTTT. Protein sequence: CASSMVHRVLTEAFF.

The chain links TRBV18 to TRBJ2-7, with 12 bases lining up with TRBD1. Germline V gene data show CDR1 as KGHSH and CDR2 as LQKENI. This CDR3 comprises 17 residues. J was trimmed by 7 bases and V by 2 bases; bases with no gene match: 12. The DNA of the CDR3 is TGTGCCAGCTCACCAATTGCCGGGACAGGGGGCGTGGGTGAGCAGTACTTC. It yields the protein CASSPIAGTGGVGEQYF.

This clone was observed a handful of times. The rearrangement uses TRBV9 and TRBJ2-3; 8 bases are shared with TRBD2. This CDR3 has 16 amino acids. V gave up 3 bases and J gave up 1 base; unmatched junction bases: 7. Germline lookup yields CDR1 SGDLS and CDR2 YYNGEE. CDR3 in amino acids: CASSAPRGAGTDTQYF. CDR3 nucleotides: TGTGCCAGCAGCGCCCCGCGGGGGGCAGGCACAGATACGCAGTATTTT. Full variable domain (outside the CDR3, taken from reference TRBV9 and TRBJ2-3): DSGVTQTPKHLITATGQRVTLRCSPRSGDLSVYWYQQSLDQGLQFLIQYYNGEERAKGNILERFSAQQFPDLHSELNLSSLELGDSALYFCASSAPRGAGTDTQYFGPGTRLTVL.

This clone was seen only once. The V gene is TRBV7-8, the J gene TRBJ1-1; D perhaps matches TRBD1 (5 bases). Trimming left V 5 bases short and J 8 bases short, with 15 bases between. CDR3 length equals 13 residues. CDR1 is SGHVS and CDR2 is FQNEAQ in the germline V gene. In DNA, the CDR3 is TGTGCCAGCAGCATTACCAGGGTTGGGGAAGCTTTCTTT. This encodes CASSITRVGEAFF.

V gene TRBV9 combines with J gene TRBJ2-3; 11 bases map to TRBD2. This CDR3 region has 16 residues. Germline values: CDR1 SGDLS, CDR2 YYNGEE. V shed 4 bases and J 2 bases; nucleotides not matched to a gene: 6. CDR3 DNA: TGTGCCAGCAGCCCCTTGACTAGCGGGGACACAGATACGCAGTATTTT. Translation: CASSPLTSGDTDTQYF.

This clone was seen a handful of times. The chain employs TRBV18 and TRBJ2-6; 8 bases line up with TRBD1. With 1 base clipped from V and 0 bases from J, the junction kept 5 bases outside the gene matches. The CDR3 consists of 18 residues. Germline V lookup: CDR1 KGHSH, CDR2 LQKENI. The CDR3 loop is CASSPLATGVSGANVLTF. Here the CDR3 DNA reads TGTGCCAGCTCACCACTAGCGACAGGGGTCTCTGGGGCCAACGTCCTGACTTTC.

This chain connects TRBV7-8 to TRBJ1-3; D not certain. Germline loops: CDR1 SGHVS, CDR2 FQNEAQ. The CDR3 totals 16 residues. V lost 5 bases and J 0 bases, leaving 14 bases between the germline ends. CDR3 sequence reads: CASSPRLGVSGNTIYF. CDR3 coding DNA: TGTGCCAGCAGCCCCCGTCTGGGCGTCTCTGGAAACACCATATATTTT.

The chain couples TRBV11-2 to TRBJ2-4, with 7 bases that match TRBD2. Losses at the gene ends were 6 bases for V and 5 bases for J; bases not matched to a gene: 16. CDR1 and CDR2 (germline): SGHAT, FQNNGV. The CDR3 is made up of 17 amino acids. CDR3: CASSLLPTSWGQNIQYF. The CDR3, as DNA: TGTGCCAGCAGTCTGCTACCGACTAGCTGGGGCCAAAACATTCAGTACTTC.

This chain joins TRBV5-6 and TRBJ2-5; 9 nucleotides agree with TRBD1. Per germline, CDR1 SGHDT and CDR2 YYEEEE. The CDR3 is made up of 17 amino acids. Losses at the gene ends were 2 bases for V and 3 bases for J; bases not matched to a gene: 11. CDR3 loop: CASSLSPRGQGKETQYF. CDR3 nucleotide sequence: TGTGCCAGCAGCTTAAGTCCTCGGGGACAGGGAAAAGAGACCCAGTACTTC.

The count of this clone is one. The CDR3 sequence is CASSDSGLAGGSQETQYF. CDR3 nucleotides: TGTGCCAGCAGTGACTCTGGACTAGCGGGGGGCAGCCAAGAGACCCAGTACTTC. The chain links TRBV6-4 to TRBJ2-5; 14 nucleotides line up with TRBD2. The CDR3 length is 18 residues. Germline V lookup: CDR1 MRHNA, CDR2 SNTAGT. With 0 bases clipped from V and 1 base from J, the junction kept 4 bases outside the gene matches.

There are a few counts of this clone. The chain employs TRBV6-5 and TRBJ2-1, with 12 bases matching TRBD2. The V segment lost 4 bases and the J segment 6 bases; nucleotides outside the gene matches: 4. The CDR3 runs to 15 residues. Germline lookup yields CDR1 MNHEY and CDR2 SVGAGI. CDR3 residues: CASSSPSGGVNEQFF. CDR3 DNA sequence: TGTGCCAGCAGTTCTCCTAGCGGGGGGGTCAATGAGCAGTTCTTC.